The 29 T cell receptor beta chains in this list originate from one sample, sequenced in a study of T cells in Graves' hyperthyroidism and ophthalmopathy. Amplification yielded TCR beta CDR3 regions, with RNA transcripts as the source. The study used the HTBI primer set for a first-round RT-PCR of the TCR CDR3. TCRdb processed the multiplex PCR reads anew with MiXCR; each CDR3 protein has one entry. The sample yields around 600,000 distinct CDR3 sequences, 16% seen once. Sequenced material: blood. Receptors were obtained from a woman in her forties with Graves' ophthalmopathy.

This clonotype was found a few times. The chain recombines TRBV20-1 with TRBJ2-2, with 10 positions matching TRBD2. Germline trimming cut 0 bases from V and 2 bases from J; bases unmatched to any gene: 9. The CDR3 contains 18 residues. Germline CDR1 is DFQATT and CDR2 is SNEGSKA (reference sequence). The CDR3 DNA sequence: TGCAGTGCTAGAGAAACCGGTGGACTAGCGGTCAACACCGGGGAGCTGTTTTTT. Encoded protein: CSARETGGLAVNTGELFF.

The genes are TRBV3-1 and TRBJ1-1; weak D call: TRBD1 (6 bases). The CDR3 covers 18 residues. Germline-derived CDR1 and CDR2 are LGHDT and YNNKEL (reference sequence). V dropped 0 bases and J dropped 9 bases, with 26 bases sitting between them. This chain's CDR3 is CASSQDSQGLVGGGQAFF. The CDR3 nucleotides read TGTGCCAGCAGCCAAGATTCGCAAGGGCTCGTGGGGGGGGGGCAAGCTTTCTTT.

This clonotype has at least ten counts. The chain couples TRBV3-1 to TRBJ1-1, with D unclear. This CDR3 is 12 amino acids long. Germline V CDR1 and CDR2: LGHDT, YNNKEL (reference sequence). Trimming shortened V by 1 base and J by 9 bases, and 9 bases separated the two germline ends. CDR3 nucleotide sequence: TGTGCCAGCAGCCAAGGTCCGCAGAAAGCTTTCTTT. Translation: CASSQGPQKAFF.

This clonotype occurred many times. The chain links TRBV3-1 to TRBJ1-2; 9 bases agree with TRBD1. The germline V gene has CDR1 LGHDT and CDR2 YNNKEL (reference sequence). Losses at the gene ends were 5 bases for V and 7 bases for J; bases not matched to a gene: 11. The CDR3 spans 15 residues. The CDR3 DNA reads TGTGCCAGCAGCGCCAATTCCGGGACAGGGACTGGCTACACCTTC. Residues: CASSANSGTGTGYTF.

This rearrangement joins TRBV9 to TRBJ1-3; D unresolved. The V end was cut by 0 bases, the J end by 2 bases, with 9 bases between. Germline CDR1 SGDLS, CDR2 YYNGEE. This CDR3 has 15 amino acids. Here the CDR3 reads CASSVGSTAGNTIYF. CDR3 nucleotide sequence: TGTGCCAGCAGCGTAGGCTCTACCGCTGGAAACACCATATATTTT.

The V and J genes are TRBV5-1 and TRBJ2-3, with TRBD2 matching over 13 bases. The CDR3 runs 15 residues. The germline V gene has CDR1 SGHRS and CDR2 YFSETQ. V was clipped by 3 bases and J by 7 bases; unmatched bases: 5. The CDR3 loop is CASSYGLAGVNTQYF. DNA for the CDR3: TGCGCCAGCAGCTATGGACTAGCGGGGGTAAATACGCAGTATTTT.

The chain links TRBV20-1 to TRBJ2-7, with 7 bases fitting TRBD2. Germline V gives CDR1 DFQATT, CDR2 SNEGSKA (reference sequence). The CDR3 contains 13 residues. The trim removed 5 bases at V and 4 bases at J, leaving 8 bases unmatched. CDR3 residues: CSALGLGNYEQYF. The CDR3 nucleotides read TGCAGTGCTCTCGGACTAGGGAATTACGAGCAGTACTTC.

There are a few counts of this clonotype. The chain is built from TRBV5-6 and TRBJ1-5; TRBD1 is a possible D gene (5 bases). V lost 2 bases and J 6 bases, leaving 12 bases between the germline ends. In germline, CDR1 is SGHDT, CDR2 YYEEEE. CDR3 length: 14 residues. CDR3 coding DNA: TGTGCCAGCAGCTTCGGGACGCTTTCTCAGCCCCAGCATTTT. Encoded protein: CASSFGTLSQPQHF.

This clonotype was counted ten times or more. This chain links TRBV2 with TRBJ2-5; 9 nucleotides agree with TRBD2. The CDR3 has 16 amino acids. Germline V CDR1 and CDR2: SNHLY, FYNNEI. Trimming at V came to 5 bases and at J to 6 bases, leaving 13 bases not matched to a gene. CDR3 protein: CASSQSNAGGLKTQYF. CDR3 DNA sequence: TGTGCCAGCAGTCAATCAAACGCGGGGGGGCTGAAGACCCAGTACTTC.

This clonotype was detected ten times or more. V gene TRBV7-3 combines with J gene TRBJ2-1; D is possibly TRBD2 (7 bases). Per the germline V gene, CDR1 is SGHTA and CDR2 is FQGTGA. V shed 1 base and J shed 2 bases, with 9 bases lying between them. The CDR3 runs 15 residues. The CDR3 nucleotides are TGTGCCAGCAGCTTAAAGCGGGACACCTACAATGAGCAGTTCTTC. Translated: CASSLKRDTYNEQFF.

This clonotype was recorded at least ten times. The V gene is TRBV11-2, the J gene TRBJ1-2; tentative D call: TRBD1 (5 bases). Trimming cost V 1 base and J 7 bases, with 10 bases left between them. Germline V gene data show CDR1 as SGHAT and CDR2 as FQNNGV. This CDR3 spans 13 amino acids. In nucleotides, the CDR3 is TGTGCCAGCAGCTTAGTCGCGAGGGGTGGCTACACCTTC. Translation gives CASSLVARGGYTF.

This clonotype came up many times. The J gene is TRBJ2-3, the V gene TRBV18; D unclear. The V gene's germline CDR1 is KGHSH and CDR2 LQKENI. The CDR3 consists of 14 residues. Trimming took 0 bases from V and 3 from J, leaving 7 bases between them. Written as DNA, the CDR3 is TGTGCCAGCTCACCACCCTCCACTACAGATACGCAGTATTTT. Translated: CASSPPSTTDTQYF.

The chain has TRBV7-9 and TRBJ1-1, with D unresolved. The V end lost 2 bases, the J end lost 0 bases, and 10 bases lay between the germline ends. Germline lookup yields CDR1 SEHNR and CDR2 FQNEAQ (reference sequence). The length of the CDR3 is 15 residues. CDR3 DNA: TGTGCCAGCAGCTTAAAAAGCGGGGTGAACACTGAAGCTTTCTTT. This codes for CASSLKSGVNTEAFF.

The rearrangement links TRBV19 to TRBJ2-3, with D perhaps TRBD1 (6 bases). CDR1 LNHDA and CDR2 SQIVND come from the germline V gene (reference sequence). V was pared by 7 bases and J by 3 bases, with 14 bases between. This CDR3 region has 14 residues. CDR3 sequence (DNA): TGTGCCAGTACCCCAGGGGTAGGGACAGATACGCAGTATTTT. Its translation is CASTPGVGTDTQYF.

The sample holds many counts of this clonotype. The chain joins TRBV28 to TRBJ2-5; 7 bases line up with TRBD1. The CDR3 is 13 amino acids. The germline gives CDR1 MDHEN, CDR2 SYDVKM. Trimming took 6 bases from V and 2 from J; bases not matched to a gene: 3. The CDR3 loop is CASRGQNQETQYF. CDR3 sequence (DNA): TGTGCCAGCAGGGGACAGAATCAAGAGACCCAGTACTTC.

This clonotype showed up just a few times. The rearrangement links TRBV6-1 to TRBJ2-7; TRBD2 is a possible D gene (6 bases). V gave up 3 bases and J gave up 1 base, with 13 bases separating them. Germline V gene data show CDR1 as MNHNS and CDR2 as SASEGT. This CDR3 region has 15 residues. The CDR3 nucleotides read TGTGCCAGCAGTGATGGCGGGACTTCATCCTACGAGCAGTACTTC. It yields the protein CASSDGGTSSYEQYF.

This clonotype was detected many times. The genes are TRBV2 and TRBJ1-6; 11 nucleotides align to TRBD1. The V gene end was trimmed by 5 bases and the J gene end by 5 bases; junction bases not matched to a gene: 5. The CDR3 length is 16 residues. Germline V CDR1 and CDR2: SNHLY, FYNNEI. DNA for the CDR3: TGTGCCAGCAGTACCAGGACAGGGGGCCATAATTCACCCCTCCACTTT. Encoded protein: CASSTRTGGHNSPLHF.

This clonotype was counted at least ten times. The J gene is TRBJ1-3, the V gene TRBV6-1; TRBD1 agrees at 9 bases. Germline-derived CDR1 and CDR2 are MNHNS and SASEGT. The V gene end was trimmed by 5 bases and the J gene end by 1 base; junction bases not matched to a gene: 15. This CDR3 is 19 amino acids long. CDR3 sequence reads: CASSHTGTGRSSSGNTIYF. In DNA form, the CDR3 reads TGTGCCAGCAGTCACACCGGGACAGGGCGTTCATCTTCTGGAAACACCATATATTTT.

This clonotype was seen a few times. This chain links TRBV18 with TRBJ2-3; 13 nucleotides agree with TRBD2. V dropped 4 bases and J dropped 4; count of bases not matched to a gene: 8. The CDR3 is 17 amino acids. Germline CDR1 and CDR2: KGHSH and LQKENI. The CDR3 DNA follows: TGTGCCAGCTCACGCCGGACTAGCGGGAGAGGATCAGATACGCAGTATTTT. Encoded protein: CASSRRTSGRGSDTQYF.

In this sample, this clonotype turned up many times. V gene TRBV5-1 combines with J gene TRBJ2-7; D possibly uses TRBD1 or TRBD2 (5 bases each). CDR1 is SGHRS, CDR2 YFSETQ, per germline. Trimming removed 2 bases from V and 4 bases from J, with 13 bases in between. The CDR3 covers 14 residues. DNA for the CDR3: TGCGCCAGCAGCTTTAACAGTTGGGGGTACGAGCAGTACTTC. This gives the protein CASSFNSWGYEQYF.

This clonotype was observed at least ten times. The gene calls are TRBV28 and TRBJ2-1; tentatively, D is TRBD2 (5 bases). Germline values: CDR1 MDHEN, CDR2 SYDVKM. The CDR3 is 14 residues long. Trimming left V 7 bases short and J 8 bases short, with 18 bases between. CDR3 in amino acids: CASIGWERNYEQFF. The DNA of the CDR3 is TGTGCCAGCATAGGGTGGGAGCGTAACTATGAGCAGTTCTTC.

In its sample, this clonotype was seen many times. The chain is built from TRBV30 and TRBJ2-5; 7 nucleotides agree with TRBD1. After removal of 1 base from V and 1 base from J, the junction contained 0 bases not matched to a gene. The CDR3 runs 13 residues. Germline V gives CDR1 GTSNPN, CDR2 SVGIG (reference sequence). The CDR3 sequence is CAWSGDSQETQYF. The DNA of the CDR3 is TGTGCCTGGAGTGGGGACAGCCAAGAGACCCAGTACTTC. Full variable domain (rest looked up from reference TRBV30 and TRBJ2-5): SQTIHQWPATLVQPVGSPLSLECTVEGTSNPNLYWYRQAAGRGLQLLFYSVGIGQISSEVPQNLSASRPQDRQFILSSKKLLLSDSGFYLCAWSGDSQETQYFGPGTRLLVL.

This clonotype came up many times. This chain joins TRBV28 and TRBJ2-1; 10 bases are shared with TRBD2. Germline trimming cut 3 bases from V and 7 bases from J; bases unmatched to any gene: 12. There are 17 residues in the CDR3. The V gene's germline CDR1 is MDHEN and CDR2 SYDVKM. CDR3 loop: CASSFPPGTSAGNEQFF. The CDR3 DNA is TGTGCCAGCAGTTTCCCTCCCGGGACTAGCGCGGGGAATGAGCAGTTCTTC. The whole variable domain, filled in from reference TRBV28 and TRBJ2-1, reads DVKVTQSSRYLVKRTGEKVFLECVQDMDHENMFWYRQDPGLGLRLIYFSYDVKMKEKGDIPEGYSVSREKKERFSLILESASTNQTSMYLCASSFPPGTSAGNEQFFGPGTRLTVL.

This clonotype was observed a few times. The V call is TRBV6-1, the J call TRBJ2-1; D perhaps matches TRBD2 (6 bases). Germline-derived CDR1 and CDR2 are MNHNS and SASEGT. This CDR3 comprises 16 residues. Trimming shortened V by 5 bases and J by 7 bases, and 21 bases separated the two germline ends. The CDR3: CASSREARRVGNEQFF. CDR3 sequence (DNA): TGTGCCAGCAGTAGGGAGGCCCGACGAGTGGGGAATGAGCAGTTCTTC.

The table lists this clonotype with a few counts. V usage is TRBV9 and J usage is TRBJ2-7; possible D gene TRBD2, 7 bases. This CDR3 contains 21 residues. V lost 4 bases and J lost 2, with 34 bases in between. Germline loops: CDR1 SGDLS, CDR2 YYNGEE. In DNA form, the CDR3 reads TGTGCCAGCAGCCCGCACCCACGGGGGAGGGGGAGCCATTTTGAAACCTACGAGCAGTACTTC. This translates into CASSPHPRGRGSHFETYEQYF.

This clonotype was observed many times. V gene TRBV6-1 combines with J gene TRBJ2-5; 8 positions match TRBD1. The length of the CDR3 is 13 residues. The germline V gene encodes CDR1 MNHNS and CDR2 SASEGT. V was clipped by 4 bases and J by 4 bases; unmatched bases: 2. The CDR3 coding sequence is TGTGCCAGCAGTGCCACAGGGGGAGAGACCCAGTACTTC. Translation gives CASSATGGETQYF.

The gene calls are TRBV6-9 and TRBJ2-1; 12 bases align to TRBD2. The CDR3 covers 14 residues. Germline V gene lookup returns CDR1 MNHGY and CDR2 SVAAGI. The V and J ends lost 8 bases and 8 bases, in that order; junction bases with no gene match: 7. CDR3: CASGSSGGAYEQFF. DNA for the CDR3: TGTGCCAGCGGTTCTAGCGGGGGGGCCTATGAGCAGTTCTTC.

This clonotype was detected ten times or more. The chain uses TRBV28 and TRBJ2-2, with 9 bases matching TRBD1. The CDR3 loop spans 15 amino acids. Looked up from germline, CDR1 is MDHEN and CDR2 is SYDVKM. Losses at the gene ends were 5 bases for V and 5 bases for J; bases not matched to a gene: 6. CDR3: CASSPGTGRTGELFF. CDR3 bases: TGTGCCAGCAGTCCTGGGACAGGGAGGACCGGGGAGCTGTTTTTT. Supplemented by reference TRBV28 and TRBJ2-2, the full variable domain reads DVKVTQSSRYLVKRTGEKVFLECVQDMDHENMFWYRQDPGLGLRLIYFSYDVKMKEKGDIPEGYSVSREKKERFSLILESASTNQTSMYLCASSPGTGRTGELFFGEGSRLTVL.

This clonotype has only a few counts. The chain is built from TRBV7-9 and TRBJ2-5; TRBD2 matches at 8 bases. The CDR3 is 15 residues long. Germline V gene sequence: CDR1 SEHNR, CDR2 FQNEAQ (reference sequence). After removal of 4 bases from V and 4 bases from J, the junction contained 8 bases not matched to a gene. The CDR3 DNA reads TGTGCCAGCAGCTCCGGGGGGGCGGGGACAGAGACCCAGTACTTC. Residues: CASSSGGAGTETQYF.